This TCR beta chain was sequenced in a study of blood T cell repertoires in COVID-19. About the research overall: Both acute and convalescent COVID-19 samples were obtained from the United States, Italy and Spain.

This CDR3 has 14 amino acids. V gave up 1 base and J gave up 7 bases; unmatched junction bases: 6. Germline lookup yields CDR1 SGHNT and CDR2 YENEEA. Per the authors' pipeline: For nucleated cells, counts were estimated from reference gene primer amplification. Assay: immunoSEQ multiplex PCR; the TCRdb copy retains only in-frame clones and omits some. The V and J calls and clone size are taken from that table; D and trimming were inferred from the DNA. This sample has around 300,000 clones; about nine tenths occur once, and the top ten carry about 3%. The specimen sequenced was peripheral blood. V gene TRBV11-3 combines with J gene TRBJ1-1; TRBD1 matches 7 bases. This TCR derives from a woman aged 30 to 39 with active or convalescent COVID-19. CDR3 loop: CASSLGGDSDEAFF. CDR3 nucleotide sequence: TGTGCCAGCAGCTTAGGGGGGGACAGTGATGAAGCTTTCTTT. Together with reference TRBV11-3 and TRBJ1-1, the CDR3 gives the full variable domain: EAGVVQSPRYKIIEKKQPVAFWCNPISGHNTLYWYLQNLGQGPELLIRYENEEAVDDSQLPKDRFSAERLKGVDSTLKIQPAELGDSAVYLCASSLGGDSDEAFFGQGTRLTVV.